This TCR beta chain originates from a study of T cell responses to AZD1222 COVID-19 vaccine. The CDR3 length is 13 residues. The V end was cut by 11 bases, the J end by 0 bases, with 13 bases between. The germline V gene encodes CDR1 SGHTA and CDR2 FQGNSA. A word on this clone: Its target is not known.

Whole-study findings and limits: Reportedly, close to half of spike-specific TCRs are directed against unmutated variant regions.

Assay: immunoSEQ multiplex PCR; the TCRdb copy retains only in-frame clones and omits some. Altogether about 120,000 clones are present, about 90% being singletons, with the ten largest covering more than 13%. The receptor was isolated from an adult in good health. Sequencing was performed on peripheral blood, taken on day 0 of AZD1222 vaccination. This rearrangement joins TRBV7-2 to TRBJ1-1; no clear D gene. The CDR3 here is CAGRGKLNTEAFF. DNA for the CDR3: TGTGCCGGGCGGGGAAAACTGAACACTGAAGCTTTCTTT.